The 8 T cell receptor beta chains listed next were all sequenced from one sample in a study of T cell repertoires in cytomegalovirus infection. TCRdb called the reads again in MiXCR, with one record for every CDR3 protein. Of some 900,000 distinct CDR3 sequences listed, approximately 30% are singletons. No antigen has been assigned to these receptors. The sample consisted of cultured CD8+ T cells from PBMCs, taken from culture after CMV antigen stimulation. These receptors all come from a human donor in good health (CMV status not recorded). Some clones in this sample may be carry-over from other donors' samples.

This clonotype was observed a few times. The chain couples TRBV11-1 to TRBJ2-3; TRBD2 might be the D (6 bases). Germline V gene sequence: CDR1 SGHAT, CDR2 FQDESV (reference sequence). CDR3 length: 12 amino acids. The V end was cut by 5 bases, the J end by 14 bases, with 17 bases between. The CDR3: CASSLTGGAGYF. The CDR3 nucleotides read TGTGCCAGCAGCCTCACTGGGGGAGCGGGGTATTTT. Complete variable domain (other parts from reference TRBV11-1 and TRBJ2-3): EAEVAQSPRYKITEKSQAVAFWCDPISGHATLYWYRQILGQGPELLVQFQDESVVDDSQLPKDRFSAERLKGVDSTLKIQPAELGDSAMYLCASSLTGGAGYFGPGTRLTVL.

This clonotype has a count of ten or more. V gene TRBV7-8 combines with J gene TRBJ2-2; TRBD2 is a possible D gene (6 bases). From germline, CDR1 is SGHVS and CDR2 FQNEAQ. CDR3 length: 15 residues. The V end was cut by 3 bases, the J end by 0 bases, with 8 bases between. The CDR3 region has the DNA TGTGCCAGCAGCTTCGGGGGTTCGAACACCGGGGAGCTGTTTTTT. This encodes CASSFGGSNTGELFF.

CDR3 sequence: CASSSPRTSWGELFF. CDR3 DNA: TGTGCCAGCAGTTCTCCCCGGACATCCTGGGGGGAGCTGTTTTTT. The chain recombines TRBV12-3 or TRBV12-4 with TRBJ2-2; D possibly corresponds to TRBD1 (5 bases). The CDR3 consists of 15 residues. Trimming pared 4 bases from V and 8 bases from J, leaving 17 bases between.

The chain has TRBV7-3 and TRBJ2-5; D not certain. V lost 6 bases, J lost 2 bases, and 19 bases lay in between. Germline V gene data show CDR1 as SGHTA and CDR2 as FQGTGA. The CDR3 is 16 amino acids. The CDR3 loop is CASSPTYYLEQETQYF. As DNA, the CDR3 is TGTGCCAGCAGTCCCACTTACTATCTAGAACAAGAGACCCAGTACTTC.

This clonotype was found a few times. V usage is TRBV19 and J usage is TRBJ2-7; TRBD2 might be the D (5 bases). Trimming shortened V by 10 bases and J by 0 bases, and 13 bases separated the two germline ends. Germline CDR1 is LNHDA and CDR2 is SQIVND (reference sequence). CDR3 length: 13 residues. The CDR3 DNA sequence: TGTGCCACCCTGGACTTGTACTCCTACGAGCAGTACTTC. Its translation is CATLDLYSYEQYF.

This clonotype showed up just a few times. The J gene is TRBJ2-1, the V gene TRBV4-3; 10 nucleotides align to TRBD1. Germline loops: CDR1 LGHNA, CDR2 YSLEER. This CDR3 comprises 13 residues. J was trimmed by 5 bases and V by 5 bases; bases with no gene match: 0. CDR3: CASSGTGDNEQFF. The CDR3, as DNA: TGCGCCAGCAGCGGGACAGGGGACAATGAGCAGTTCTTC.

The chain employs TRBV19 and TRBJ1-1, with 10 bases fitting TRBD1. The V gene end was trimmed by 6 bases and the J gene end by 2 bases; junction bases not matched to a gene: 18. The germline gives CDR1 LNHDA, CDR2 SQIVND (reference sequence). This CDR3 is built from 19 residues. The DNA for the CDR3 is TGTGCCAGTAGCTTATTTATCCGGACAGGGGGATGGGTAAACACTGAAGCTTTCTTT. Translating gives CASSLFIRTGGWVNTEAFF.

In its sample, this clonotype was seen many times. The chain uses TRBV7-2 and TRBJ2-7; no reliable D call. The CDR3 extends over 15 amino acids. Per germline, CDR1 SGHTA and CDR2 FQGNSA. V was clipped by 0 bases and J by 3 bases, with 12 bases between them. The CDR3 is CASSLAPAGNYEQYV. The CDR3 DNA is TGTGCCAGCAGCTTAGCGCCGGCAGGCAACTACGAGCAGTACGTC.